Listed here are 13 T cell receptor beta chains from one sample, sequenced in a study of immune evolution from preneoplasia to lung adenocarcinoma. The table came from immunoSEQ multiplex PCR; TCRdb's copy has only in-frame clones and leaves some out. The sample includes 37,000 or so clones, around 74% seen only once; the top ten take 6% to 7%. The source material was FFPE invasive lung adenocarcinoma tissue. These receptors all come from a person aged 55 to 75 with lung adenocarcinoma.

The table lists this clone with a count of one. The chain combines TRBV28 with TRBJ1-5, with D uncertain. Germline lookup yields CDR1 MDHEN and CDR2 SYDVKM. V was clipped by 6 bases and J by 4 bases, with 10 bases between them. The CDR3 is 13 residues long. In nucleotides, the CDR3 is TGTGCCAGCAGCCGCGACTGGAATCAGCCCCAGCATTTT. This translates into CASSRDWNQPQHF.

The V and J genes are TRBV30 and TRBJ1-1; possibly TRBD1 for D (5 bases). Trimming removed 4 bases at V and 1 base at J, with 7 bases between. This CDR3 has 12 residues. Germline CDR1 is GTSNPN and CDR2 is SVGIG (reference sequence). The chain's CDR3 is CAWKGQNTEAFF. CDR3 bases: TGTGCCTGGAAGGGGCAGAACACTGAAGCTTTCTTT. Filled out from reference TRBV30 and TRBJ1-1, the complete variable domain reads SQTIHQWPATLVQPVGSPLSLECTVEGTSNPNLYWYRQAAGRGLQLLFYSVGIGQISSEVPQNLSASRPQDRQFILSSKKLLLSDSGFYLCAWKGQNTEAFFGQGTRLTVV.

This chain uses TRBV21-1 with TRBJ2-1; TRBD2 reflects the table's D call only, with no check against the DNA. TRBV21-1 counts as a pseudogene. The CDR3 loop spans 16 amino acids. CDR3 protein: CASTPRGAGGDNEQFF. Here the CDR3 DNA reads TGTGCCAGCACCCCGAGGGGAGCGGGAGGCGACAATGAGCAGTTCTTC.

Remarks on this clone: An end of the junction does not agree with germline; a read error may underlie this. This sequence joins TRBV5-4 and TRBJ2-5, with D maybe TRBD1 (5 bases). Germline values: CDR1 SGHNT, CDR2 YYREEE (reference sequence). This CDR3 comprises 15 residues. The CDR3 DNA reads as TGCGCCAGCAGCCAAGACCCTAGGGGACAAGAGACCCAGTACTTC. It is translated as CASSQDPRGQETQYF.

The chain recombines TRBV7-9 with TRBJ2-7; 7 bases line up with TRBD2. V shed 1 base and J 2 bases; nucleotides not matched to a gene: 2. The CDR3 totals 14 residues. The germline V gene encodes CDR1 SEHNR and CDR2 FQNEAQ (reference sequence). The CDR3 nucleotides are TGTGCCAGCAGCTTAGTCGGGAGGACCTACGAGCAGTACTTC. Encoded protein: CASSLVGRTYEQYF.

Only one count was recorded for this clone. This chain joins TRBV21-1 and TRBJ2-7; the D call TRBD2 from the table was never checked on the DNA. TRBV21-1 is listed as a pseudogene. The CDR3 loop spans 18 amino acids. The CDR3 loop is CASSKWASGRPGSYEQYF. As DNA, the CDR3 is TGTGCCAGCAGCAAATGGGCTAGCGGGAGGCCGGGCTCCTACGAGCAGTACTTC.

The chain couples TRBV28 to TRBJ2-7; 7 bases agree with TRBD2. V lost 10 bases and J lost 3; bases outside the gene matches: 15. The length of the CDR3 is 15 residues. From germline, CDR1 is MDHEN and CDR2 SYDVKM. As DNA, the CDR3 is TGTGCCACCCAGGCGGCGGGAGTATACGTCTACGAGCAGTACTTC. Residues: CATQAAGVYVYEQYF.

The DNA for the CDR3 is TGTGCCAGCAGCTCAACAGGGTCGGGGGAGCAGTACTTC. Translation: CASSSTGSGEQYF. This chain uses TRBV7-9 with TRBJ2-7; a weak D match, TRBD1 (6 bases). V lost 4 bases, J lost 7 bases, and 14 bases lay in between. Germline CDR1 and CDR2: SEHNR and FQNEAQ (reference sequence). The CDR3 sequence is 13 residues long.

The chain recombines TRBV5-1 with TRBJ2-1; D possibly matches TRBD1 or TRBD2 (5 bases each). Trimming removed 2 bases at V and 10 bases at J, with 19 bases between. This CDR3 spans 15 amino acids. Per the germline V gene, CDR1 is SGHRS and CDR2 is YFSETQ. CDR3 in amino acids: CASSLMTALEGEQFF. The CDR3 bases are TGCGCCAGCAGCTTAATGACAGCTCTTGAGGGAGAGCAGTTCTTC.

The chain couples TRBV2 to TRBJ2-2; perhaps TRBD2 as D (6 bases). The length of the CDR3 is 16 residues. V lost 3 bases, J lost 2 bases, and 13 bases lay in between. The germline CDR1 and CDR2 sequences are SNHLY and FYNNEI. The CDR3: CASSDPLATNTGELFF. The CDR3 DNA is TGTGCCAGCAGTGACCCCCTAGCGACTAACACCGGGGAGCTGTTTTTT.

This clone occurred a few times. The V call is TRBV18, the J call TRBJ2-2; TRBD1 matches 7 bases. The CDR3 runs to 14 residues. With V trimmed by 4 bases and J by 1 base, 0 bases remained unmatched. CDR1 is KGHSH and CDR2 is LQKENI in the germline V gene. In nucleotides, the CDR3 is TGTGCCAGCTCACGGGACAGGAACACCGGGGAGCTGTTTTTT. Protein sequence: CASSRDRNTGELFF.

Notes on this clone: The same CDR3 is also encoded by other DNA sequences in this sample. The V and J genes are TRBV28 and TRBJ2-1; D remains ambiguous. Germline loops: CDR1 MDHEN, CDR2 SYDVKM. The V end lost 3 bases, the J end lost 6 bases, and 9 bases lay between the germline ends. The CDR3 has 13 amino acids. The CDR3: CASSLIQTNEQFF. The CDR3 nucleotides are TGTGCCAGCAGTTTGATACAGACCAATGAGCAGTTCTTC.

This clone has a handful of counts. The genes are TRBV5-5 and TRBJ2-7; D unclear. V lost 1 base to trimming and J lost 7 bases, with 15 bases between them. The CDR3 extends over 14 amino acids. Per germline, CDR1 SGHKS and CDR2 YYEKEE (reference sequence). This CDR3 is CASSLSPTPREQYF. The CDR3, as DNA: TGTGCCAGCAGCTTGTCTCCGACCCCCAGGGAGCAGTACTTC.